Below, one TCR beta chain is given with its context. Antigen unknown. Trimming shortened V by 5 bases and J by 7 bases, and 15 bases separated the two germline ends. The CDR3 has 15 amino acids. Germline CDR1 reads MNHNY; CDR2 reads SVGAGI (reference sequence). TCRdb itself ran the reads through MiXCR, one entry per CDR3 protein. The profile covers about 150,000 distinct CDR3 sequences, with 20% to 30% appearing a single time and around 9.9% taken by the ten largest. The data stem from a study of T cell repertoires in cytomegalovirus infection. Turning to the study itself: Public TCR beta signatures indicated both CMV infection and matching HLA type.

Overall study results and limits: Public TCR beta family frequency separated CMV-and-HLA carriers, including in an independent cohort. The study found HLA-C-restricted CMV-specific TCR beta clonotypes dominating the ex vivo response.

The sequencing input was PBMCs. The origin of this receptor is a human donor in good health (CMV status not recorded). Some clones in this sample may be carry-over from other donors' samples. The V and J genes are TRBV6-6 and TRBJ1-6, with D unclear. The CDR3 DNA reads TGTGCCAGCAGTACCTTGACAAGCCGCAATTCACCCCTCCACTTT. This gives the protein CASSTLTSRNSPLHF.